Listed below are T cell receptor beta chains from one sample, sequenced in a study of T cells in Graves' hyperthyroidism and ophthalmopathy. A single record per CDR3 protein comes from TCRdb applying MiXCR to the multiplex PCR reads. The sample has over 700,000 distinct CDR3 sequences; roughly 40% are singletons. The sample consisted of blood. Every receptor here comes from a man between 18 and 29 years old with Graves' hyperthyroidism. Both conserved end residues are part of each CDR3. A D gene is named only where the DNA matches it firmly. Size is omitted from some rows. Given values are once, few, many or a class for expanded clones.

>TRBV6-5|15|-|TRBD1|TRBJ2-2
TGTGCCAGCAGTTTGACAGGGGCCGCGACCGGGGAGCTGTTTTTT
CASSLTGAATGELFF
>TRBV7-2|13|-|-|TRBJ1-1
TGTGCCAGCAGCTTGGGGGGGCCCGCTGAAGCTTTCTTT
CASSLGGPAEAFF
>TRBV2|17|few|TRBD2|TRBJ2-5
TGTGCCAGCAGTGTCCTAAAGGCGGGAGAGAATAAGGAGACCCAGTACTTC
CASSVLKAGENKETQYF
>TRBV7-6|17|-|TRBD1|TRBJ1-6
TGTGCCAGCAGCGCAGGGGGACAGGCACATTATAATTCACCCCTCCACTTT
CASSAGGQAHYNSPLHF
>TRBV24-1|14|many|TRBD1|TRBJ2-7
TGTGCCACCGAGAGTTCACAGGGGGGACTCGAGCAGTACTTC
CATESSQGGLEQYF
>TRBV2|14|few|TRBD1|TRBJ2-5
TGTGCCAGCACCACCTGGGACAGGGGGAAGACCCAGTACTTC
CASTTWDRGKTQYF
>TRBV7-2|14|few|-|TRBJ1-3
TGTGCCAGCAGCTCCGCTGGGGCCGGAAACACCATATATTTT
CASSSAGAGNTIYF
>TRBV5-1|11|-|TRBD2|TRBJ2-4
TGCGCCAGCAGCTCCGGACTAGTGAGATCCTTC
CASSSGLVRSF
>TRBV12-3/TRBV12-4|14|many|-|TRBJ1-5
TGTGCCAGCAGGTCCGAAAAGGGCGATCAGCCCCAGCATTTT
CASRSEKGDQPQHF
>TRBV6-5|14|-|-|TRBJ2-7
TGTGCCAGCAGTCCTACAGGGTATTCTGCCGAGCAGTACTTC
CASSPTGYSAEQYF
>TRBV7-2|15|-|-|TRBJ2-6
TGTGCCAGCAGCCCGCAGGGTGGTGGGGCCAACGTCCTGACTTTC
CASSPQGGGANVLTF
>TRBV4-2|17|-|TRBD2|TRBJ2-7
TGTGCCAGCAGCCAAGATGGGACTAGCGGTAGCTCCTACGAGCAGTACTTC
CASSQDGTSGSSYEQYF
>TRBV9|13|-|-|TRBJ1-4
TGTGCCAGCAGCGATGGTAGTTGGGGAAAACTGTTTTTT
CASSDGSWGKLFF
>TRBV7-2|15|-|-|TRBJ2-2
TGTGCCAGCAGCTCTGTTCGGGGAAACACCGGGGAGCTGTTTTTT
CASSSVRGNTGELFF
>TRBV5-1|15|-|TRBD2|TRBJ2-5
TGCGCCTCCACTATGCCGGGACTAGGCCAAGAGACCCAGTACTTC
CASTMPGLGQETQYF
>TRBV12-3/TRBV12-4|13|many|TRBD1|TRBJ1-2
TGTGCCAGCAGTTTAAACAGGGGCTATGGCTACACCTTC
CASSLNRGYGYTF
>TRBV10-1|13|many|-|TRBJ1-1
TGCGCCAGCAGTGAGGGGGGGTTCACTGAAGCTTTCTTT
CASSEGGFTEAFF
>TRBV7-9|14|-|-|TRBJ1-1
TGTGCCAGCAGTTACTCAGAACAGAACACTGAAGCTTTCTTT
CASSYSEQNTEAFF
>TRBV5-1|15|-|TRBD2|TRBJ2-5
TGCGCCAGCAGCTCGAGCGGGACGCCCCAAGAGACCCAGTACTTC
CASSSSGTPQETQYF
>TRBV4-1|15|once|-|TRBJ2-7
TGCGCCAGCAGCCAAGATTGGGCCCCTTCTATAGAGCAGTACTTC
CASSQDWAPSIEQYF
>TRBV9|14|few|-|TRBJ2-2
TGTGCCAGCAGCGTAGGGCGTAGTACCGGGGAGCTGTTTTTT
CASSVGRSTGELFF